This TCR beta chain appears in the sequencing data of a study of OX40 agonist ivuxolimab in advanced cancers. In the study overall: Clinicians treated patients with ivuxolimab, an agonistic anti-OX40 (CD134) antibody. The dose-escalation cohort had hepatocellular carcinoma, melanoma, renal cell or head and neck cancer. At doses from 0.01 to 10 mg/kg, patients were given intravenous ivuxolimab every 2 weeks.

Study-level findings and limits: Low normalized clonal expansion also occurred in some nonresponding patients.

With respect to this clone: What it binds is not known.

Sequencing was performed with immunoSEQ multiplex PCR; in TCRdb, only in-frame clones are kept and a portion is missing. The sample consists of 70,000 or so clones, 88% of them appearing once. Sequenced material: CD4+ or CD8+ T cells sorted from blood, taken in a trial of the OX40 agonist ivuxolimab. The TCR comes from an adult with an advanced solid tumor such as melanoma, head and neck, liver or kidney cancer.

CDR3 loop: CASSFTNWGYYEQYF. CDR3 in DNA: TGTGCCAGCAGTTTCACTAACTGGGGGTACTACGAGCAGTACTTC. The V and J genes are TRBV28 and TRBJ2-7; TRBD1 or TRBD2 may be the D gene (5 bases each). The length of the CDR3 is 15 residues. V was pared by 3 bases and J by 3 bases, with 15 bases between. The germline V gene has CDR1 MDHEN and CDR2 SYDVKM.